This T cell receptor (beta chain) was obtained from a study of metastatic and nonmetastatic thyroid tumors. Study-wide background: For malignant and benign thyroid patients, tumor or nodule tissue and blood were the sources whose repertoires were compared.

TCRdb re-called the PCR reads through MiXCR. Of tens of thousands of clones detected, 9.5% to 15% appear once; the ten largest clones hold 11%. Points from the study as a whole: According to reports, the diversity of TCR beta was significantly higher in malignant thyroid tumors than in benign nodules, and this held in both blood and tumor samples.

Patients were all untreated before their thyroid surgery. CDR1 MNHEY and CDR2 SMNVEV come from the germline V gene (reference sequence). V was pared by 1 base and J by 6 bases, with 13 bases between. The CDR3 length is 15 residues. This clone was detected many times. Its specificity is unknown. The source material was blood. The chain carries TRBV27 and TRBJ2-1; D is unclear. This sequence was found in a female donor with papillary thyroid cancer or a benign thyroid nodule (not recorded which). Some clones in this sample may be carry-over from other donors' samples. CDR3 sequence reads: CASSLYLGRGNEQFF. The CDR3 nucleotides are TGTGCCAGCAGTTTATATCTGGGAAGAGGCAATGAGCAGTTCTTC.